What follows describes a single T cell receptor (beta chain). Its antigen is unidentified. The data are from a study of T-cell reconstitution after alpha-beta-depleted transplantation in children. Study-wide findings and caveats: Alpha-beta T cells about two months after transplant reportedly derived from several hundred expanded graft clones. At the one-year point after transplant, T-cell counts and TCRbeta diversity were found to come mostly from T cells that had been newly produced.

It was with unique molecular identifiers that the TCRbeta library was prepared. TCRdb analysed the PCR reads with MiXCR anew, one entry per CDR3 protein. The profile shows roughly 74,000 distinct CDR3 sequences, around 18% of them singletons. V was clipped by 5 bases and J by 6 bases, with 17 bases between them. CDR3 length: 15 residues. The V gene's germline CDR1 is SGHVS and CDR2 FQNEAQ. This sequence was found in a male patient under 10 years old who had a stem cell transplant for acute lymphoblastic leukemia, so the T cells may come from the graft donor. The rearrangement uses TRBV7-8 and TRBJ1-5; D is perhaps TRBD1 (5 bases). Material: PBMCs, mostly from graft donor cells, obtained 360 days after TCRalphabeta/CD19-depleted stem cell transplant. The CDR3 nucleotides read TGTGCCAGCAGCACAGGACGGGGAGTTAGTCAGCCCCAGCATTTT. It encodes CASSTGRGVSQPQHF.